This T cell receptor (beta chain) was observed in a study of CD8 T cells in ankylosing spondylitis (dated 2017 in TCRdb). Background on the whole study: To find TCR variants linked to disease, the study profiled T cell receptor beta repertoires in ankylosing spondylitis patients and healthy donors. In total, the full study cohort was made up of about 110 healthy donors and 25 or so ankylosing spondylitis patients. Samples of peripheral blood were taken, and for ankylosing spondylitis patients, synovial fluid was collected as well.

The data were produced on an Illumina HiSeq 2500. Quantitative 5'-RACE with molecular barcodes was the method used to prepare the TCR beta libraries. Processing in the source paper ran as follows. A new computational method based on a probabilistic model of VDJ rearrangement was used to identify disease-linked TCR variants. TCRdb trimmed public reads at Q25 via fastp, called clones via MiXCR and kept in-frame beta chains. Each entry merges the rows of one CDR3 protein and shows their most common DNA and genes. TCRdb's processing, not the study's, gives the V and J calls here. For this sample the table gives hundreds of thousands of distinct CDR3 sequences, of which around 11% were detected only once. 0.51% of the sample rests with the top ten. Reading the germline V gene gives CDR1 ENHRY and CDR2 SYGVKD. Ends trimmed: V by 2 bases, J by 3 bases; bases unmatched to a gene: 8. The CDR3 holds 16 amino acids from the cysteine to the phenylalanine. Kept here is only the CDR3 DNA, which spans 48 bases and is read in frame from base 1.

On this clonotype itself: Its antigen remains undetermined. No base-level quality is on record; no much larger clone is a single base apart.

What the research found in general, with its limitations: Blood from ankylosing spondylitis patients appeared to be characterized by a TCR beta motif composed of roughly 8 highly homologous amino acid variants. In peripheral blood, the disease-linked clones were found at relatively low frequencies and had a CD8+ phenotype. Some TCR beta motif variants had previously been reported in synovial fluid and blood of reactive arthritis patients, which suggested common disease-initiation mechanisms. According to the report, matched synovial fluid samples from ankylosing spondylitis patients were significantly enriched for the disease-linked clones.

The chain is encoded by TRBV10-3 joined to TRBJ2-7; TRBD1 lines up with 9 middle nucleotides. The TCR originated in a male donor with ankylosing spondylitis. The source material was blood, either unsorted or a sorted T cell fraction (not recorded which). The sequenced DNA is TGTGCCATCAGTGAGCAGGGACAGGGATTTCACTACGAGCAGTACTTC. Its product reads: CAISEQGQGFHYEQYF.